The 10 T cell receptor beta chains below all came from one sample that was sequenced in a study of blood T cell repertoires in COVID-19. The assay was immunoSEQ multiplex PCR, and TCRdb's table has in-frame clones only and misses some. The sample has over 110,000 clones, about 80% seen once. The sample comprised PBMCs or T cells enriched from blood (not recorded which). Every receptor here comes from a man between 45 and 60 years old in a cohort exposed to, infected with or recovered from COVID-19 (not recorded which).

About this clone: This CDR3 is also generated by other DNA sequences in the sample. V gene TRBV10-3 combines with J gene TRBJ1-3, with D tentatively TRBD1 (5 bases). In germline, CDR1 is ENHRY, CDR2 SYGVKD. V was cut by 4 bases and J by 1 base, with 8 bases left in between. This CDR3 spans 14 amino acids. Here the CDR3 DNA reads TGTGCCATCAGTGGCAGGGATTCTGGAAACACCATATATTTT. Translating gives CAISGRDSGNTIYF.

V gene TRBV9 combines with J gene TRBJ1-1; D remains ambiguous. This CDR3 is built from 16 residues. CDR1 and CDR2 (germline): SGDLS, YYNGEE. Trimming shortened V by 0 bases and J by 0 bases, and 12 bases separated the two germline ends. This chain's CDR3 is CASSVVAPGMNTEAFF. The CDR3 DNA reads TGTGCCAGCAGCGTAGTAGCTCCGGGGATGAACACTGAAGCTTTCTTT.

The rearrangement joins TRBV4-3 to TRBJ1-1; D is ambiguous. The V gene lost 4 bases and the J gene lost 9 bases, with 12 bases spanning the gap. Germline loops: CDR1 LGHNA, CDR2 YSLEER. The CDR3 extends over 12 amino acids. Here the CDR3 DNA reads TGCGCCAGCAGCCCTTCAGGAGGACAAGCTTTCTTT. Encoded protein: CASSPSGGQAFF.

The chain recombines TRBV11-2 with TRBJ2-7; 8 bases agree with TRBD2. Germline CDR1 reads SGHAT; CDR2 reads FQNNGV. The ends lost 1 base at V and 2 bases at J; junction bases unmatched: 1. The CDR3 totals 14 residues. The chain's CDR3 is CASSLVRGAYEQYF. CDR3 nucleotides: TGTGCCAGCAGCTTAGTGCGGGGGGCCTACGAGCAGTACTTC.

The chain employs TRBV2 and TRBJ1-5, with 7 bases identical to TRBD1. Germline lookup yields CDR1 SNHLY and CDR2 FYNNEI. With V trimmed by 3 bases and J by 7 bases, 9 bases remained unmatched. The CDR3 is 15 residues long. The CDR3 sequence is CASSDASARGQPQHF. The DNA of the CDR3 is TGTGCCAGCAGTGACGCGTCTGCCAGGGGGCAGCCCCAGCATTTT.

The chain recombines TRBV20-1 with TRBJ1-5, with TRBD1 identical over 7 bases. The length of the CDR3 is 14 residues. V dropped 3 bases and J dropped 4; count of bases not matched to a gene: 6. Germline V gene data show CDR1 as DFQATT and CDR2 as SNEGSKA (reference sequence). The CDR3 coding sequence is TGCAGTGCTAGTGCAGGGACAGCTAATCAGCCCCAGCATTTT. As protein: CSASAGTANQPQHF.

This clone was seen more than once but under ten times. This chain connects TRBV9 to TRBJ2-3; D is possibly TRBD2 (6 bases). V was shortened by 3 bases and J by 6 bases, with 14 bases between the two germline ends. The CDR3 contains 14 residues. Germline CDR1 reads SGDLS; CDR2 reads YYNGEE. CDR3 sequence reads: CASSASVGEDTQYF. The CDR3 DNA reads as TGTGCCAGCAGCGCTAGCGTCGGGGAGGATACGCAGTATTTT.

The chain employs TRBV6-5 and TRBJ2-7, with a possible D match to TRBD2 (5 bases). Germline V gene data show CDR1 as MNHEY and CDR2 as SVGAGI. The CDR3 contains 11 residues. Trimming removed 6 bases at V and 5 bases at J, with 8 bases between. CDR3 nucleotide sequence: TGTGCCAGCAGCCGGGGTAACGAGCAGTACTTC. As protein: CASSRGNEQYF.

The chain combines TRBV29-1 with TRBJ1-5; no clear D. This CDR3 is built from 13 residues. Per germline, CDR1 SQVTM and CDR2 ANQGSEA. Trimming took off 6 bases at V and 5 bases at J, with 14 bases between the two ends. The CDR3 nucleotides are TGCAGCGTGGCGCAGGAGAGGGATCAGCCCCAGCATTTT. As protein: CSVAQERDQPQHF.

V is TRBV9 and J is TRBJ2-1; D remains unclear. The V end lost 5 bases, the J end lost 6 bases, and 15 bases lay between the germline ends. Germline lookup yields CDR1 SGDLS and CDR2 YYNGEE. The CDR3 length is 14 residues. In DNA form, the CDR3 reads TGTGCCAGCAGTCCAATCCTGAGTTTCAATGAGCAGTTCTTC. Translated: CASSPILSFNEQFF.